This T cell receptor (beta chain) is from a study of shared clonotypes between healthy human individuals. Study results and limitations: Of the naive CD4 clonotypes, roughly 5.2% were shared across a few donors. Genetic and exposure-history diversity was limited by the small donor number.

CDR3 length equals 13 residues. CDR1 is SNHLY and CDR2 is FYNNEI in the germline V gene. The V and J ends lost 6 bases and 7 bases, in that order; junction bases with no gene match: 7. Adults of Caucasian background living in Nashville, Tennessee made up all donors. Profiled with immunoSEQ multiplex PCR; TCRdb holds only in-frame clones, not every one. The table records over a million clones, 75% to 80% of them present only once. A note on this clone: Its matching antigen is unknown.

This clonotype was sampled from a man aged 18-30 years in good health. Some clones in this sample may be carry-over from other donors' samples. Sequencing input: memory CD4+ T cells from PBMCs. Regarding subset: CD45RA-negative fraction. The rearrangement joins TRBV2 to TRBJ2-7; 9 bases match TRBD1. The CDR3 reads CASSVGTGWEQYF. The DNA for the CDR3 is TGTGCCAGCAGCGTCGGGACAGGGTGGGAGCAGTACTTC.